Below are 21 T cell receptor beta chains sequenced from a single sample in a study of shared clonotypes between healthy human individuals. Measured with immunoSEQ multiplex PCR; TCRdb has only the in-frame clones, and not every one. The sample yields 450,000 to 500,000 clones, around 80% seen once. The specimen sequenced was PBMCs. The receptor source for this set is a woman in her thirties or forties in good health. Some clones in this sample may be carry-over from other donors' samples.

In its sample, this clone was seen once. The chain carries TRBV27 and TRBJ2-1; D unclear. V lost 5 bases and J 10 bases, leaving 9 bases between the germline ends. CDR1 is MNHEY, CDR2 SMNVEV, per germline (reference sequence). This CDR3 spans 11 amino acids. CDR3: CASSPKREQFF. The CDR3 DNA is TGTGCCAGCAGTCCAAAAAGAGAGCAGTTCTTC.

The V gene is TRBV7-2, the J gene TRBJ2-2; D is possibly TRBD2 (6 bases). Germline values: CDR1 SGHTA, CDR2 FQGNSA. V lost 7 bases and J 0 bases, leaving 15 bases between the germline ends. The CDR3 consists of 16 residues. In DNA, the CDR3 is TGTGCCAGCACCCTTAACGGGGGTACGAACACCGGGGAGCTGTTTTTT. Translating gives CASTLNGGTNTGELFF.

The chain links TRBV11-2 to TRBJ1-1; no firm D call. Germline CDR1 reads SGHAT; CDR2 reads FQNNGV. Trimming removed 6 bases from V and 9 bases from J, with 20 bases in between. CDR3 length: 14 residues. CDR3 residues: CASRRPGVMEKAFF. CDR3 DNA sequence: TGTGCCAGCAGACGCCCTGGGGTGATGGAAAAAGCTTTCTTT.

The chain joins TRBV9 to TRBJ2-2, with no clear D. Germline values: CDR1 SGDLS, CDR2 YYNGEE. The germline V and J ends were trimmed by 3 bases and 7 bases, with 10 bases remaining between them. This CDR3 is built from 13 residues. CDR3 DNA sequence: TGTGCCAGCAGCGAAGGGTCCTTCGGGGAGCTGTTTTTT. This translates into CASSEGSFGELFF.

This chain joins TRBV7-6 and TRBJ1-2; 9 nucleotides match TRBD1. Germline V CDR1 and CDR2: SGHVS, FNYEAQ. Trimming removed 2 bases from V and 2 bases from J; junction bases left unmatched: 6. The CDR3 is made up of 16 amino acids. The CDR3 loop is CASSLLGQGNNYGYTF. For the CDR3, the DNA is TGTGCCAGCAGCTTACTCGGACAGGGGAACAACTATGGCTACACCTTC.

This clone has ten or more counts. This chain connects TRBV6-1 to TRBJ1-2; 7 nucleotides match TRBD1. This CDR3 comprises 15 residues. CDR1 is MNHNS and CDR2 is SASEGT in the germline V gene. Germline trimming cut 7 bases from V and 8 bases from J; bases unmatched to any gene: 16. The CDR3 DNA reads as TGTGCCAGCAAGGGTCGGCAGGGGGACATGCAGGGCTACACCTTC. Its protein product is CASKGRQGDMQGYTF.

The gene calls are TRBV27 and TRBJ2-1; 7 bases fit TRBD1. This CDR3 has 16 amino acids. Germline V gives CDR1 MNHEY, CDR2 SMNVEV (reference sequence). The V gene end was trimmed by 4 bases and the J gene end by 3 bases; junction bases not matched to a gene: 9. The DNA for the CDR3 is TGTGCCAGCAGTTATAGGACAGGCTTTAGCTACAATGAGCAGTTCTTC. Residues: CASSYRTGFSYNEQFF.

This chain uses TRBV7-6 with TRBJ2-5; 7 nucleotides match TRBD2. Germline V gives CDR1 SGHVS, CDR2 FNYEAQ. The CDR3 extends over 15 amino acids. Losses at the gene ends were 1 base for V and 4 bases for J; bases not matched to a gene: 6. The CDR3 loop reads CASSLGRLAVETQYF. For the CDR3, the DNA is TGTGCCAGCAGCTTAGGGCGACTAGCCGTAGAGACCCAGTACTTC. The full variable domain, rest sourced from reference TRBV7-6 and TRBJ2-5, is GAGVSQSPRYKVTKRGQDVALRCDPISGHVSLYWYRQALGQGPEFLTYFNYEAQQDKSGLPNDRFSAERPEGSISTLTIQRTEQRDSAMYRCASSLGRLAVETQYFGPGTRLLVL.

The rearrangement uses TRBV7-8 and TRBJ2-7, with 9 bases that match TRBD2. The germline V gene has CDR1 SGHVS and CDR2 FQNEAQ. The CDR3 runs to 14 residues. With 3 bases clipped from V and 3 bases from J, the junction kept 3 bases outside the gene matches. Here the CDR3 DNA reads TGTGCCAGCAGCTTTGCGGGAGGGAACTACGAGCAGTACTTC. Translated: CASSFAGGNYEQYF.

The V call is TRBV30, the J call TRBJ1-2; 7 bases match TRBD1. The germline CDR1 and CDR2 sequences are GTSNPN and SVGIG (reference sequence). The CDR3 covers 14 residues. With 4 bases clipped from V and 5 bases from J, the junction kept 10 bases outside the gene matches. CDR3 in amino acids: CAWTAWTGTYGYTF. In DNA form, the CDR3 reads TGTGCCTGGACCGCCTGGACAGGTACTTATGGCTACACCTTC.

The V call is TRBV5-6, the J call TRBJ2-5; 11 bases align to TRBD1. After removal of 4 bases from V and 8 bases from J, the junction contained 7 bases not matched to a gene. The CDR3 sequence is 14 residues long. Looked up from germline, CDR1 is SGHDT and CDR2 is YYEEEE. CDR3 DNA sequence: TGTGCCAGCAGCCCCTGGGACAGGGGGTTAACCCAGTACTTC. Amino acid sequence: CASSPWDRGLTQYF.

This clone was found a few times. The rearrangement links TRBV5-1 to TRBJ2-1; D is perhaps TRBD2 (5 bases). V lost 2 bases to trimming and J lost 9 bases, with 18 bases between them. Germline loops: CDR1 SGHRS, CDR2 YFSETQ. The CDR3 sequence is 15 residues long. CDR3 sequence reads: CASSLTAGVLGEQFF. CDR3 nucleotide sequence: TGCGCCAGCAGCTTAACCGCCGGGGTATTGGGTGAGCAGTTCTTC.

This clone was counted only a few times. The gene calls are TRBV4-1 and TRBJ2-1; perhaps TRBD2 as D (6 bases). This CDR3 has 17 residues. V was cut by 3 bases and J by 0 bases, with 15 bases left in between. Per germline, CDR1 MGHRA and CDR2 YSYEKL. The CDR3 reads CASSQPRLVRSYNEQFF. Written as DNA, the CDR3 is TGCGCCAGCAGCCAGCCCCGACTAGTTCGCTCCTACAATGAGCAGTTCTTC.

This clone was detected a few times. The genes are TRBV29-1 and TRBJ1-3; D ambiguous. Per the germline V gene, CDR1 is SQVTM and CDR2 is ANQGSEA. V was trimmed by 0 bases and J by 4 bases, leaving 13 bases between them. The CDR3 loop spans 15 amino acids. The DNA for the CDR3 is TGCAGCGTTGAAGATCTTTCGGAGGGCGGAAACACCATATATTTT. Translating it yields CSVEDLSEGGNTIYF.

This clone was seen a few times. J is TRBJ2-7 and V is TRBV2; TRBD1 matches at 8 bases. Unmatched junction bases numbered 3, after V lost 8 bases and J lost 6 bases. Germline V CDR1 and CDR2: SNHLY, FYNNEI. The CDR3 contains 11 residues. DNA for the CDR3: TGTGCCAGCGGACAGGGTCTCGAGCAGTACTTC. This codes for CASGQGLEQYF.

V is TRBV10-3 and J is TRBJ2-7; 9 positions match TRBD2. In germline, CDR1 is ENHRY, CDR2 SYGVKD. The CDR3 has 15 amino acids. J was trimmed by 1 base and V by 2 bases; bases with no gene match: 3. This CDR3 is CAISEGLAFSYEQYF. The CDR3 DNA follows: TGTGCCATCAGTGAGGGACTAGCGTTTTCCTACGAGCAGTACTTC.

This chain joins TRBV7-3 and TRBJ2-3, with 11 bases fitting TRBD1. Trimming took 5 bases from V and 4 from J; bases not matched to a gene: 2. The length of the CDR3 is 14 residues. Germline V gives CDR1 SGHTA, CDR2 FQGTGA. The CDR3 region is CASSPGQGADTQYF. The CDR3 region has the DNA TGTGCCAGCAGCCCGGGACAGGGGGCAGATACGCAGTATTTT. Using reference TRBV7-3 and TRBJ2-3 for the parts outside the CDR3, the full variable domain is GAGVSQTPSNKVTEKGKYVELRCDPISGHTALYWYRQSLGQGPEFLIYFQGTGAADDSGLPNDRFFAVRPEGSVSTLKIQRTERGDSAVYLCASSPGQGADTQYFGPGTRLTVL.

Regarding this clone: The sample contains more than one DNA sequence encoding this CDR3. CDR3 sequence reads: CASSLGRATDTQYF. The CDR3 DNA is TGCGCCAGCAGCTTGGGGAGAGCGACAGATACGCAGTATTTT. The rearrangement uses TRBV5-1 and TRBJ2-3; D is ambiguous. V lost 0 bases and J lost 3, with 8 bases in between. Per germline, CDR1 SGHRS and CDR2 YFSETQ. The CDR3 is 14 amino acids.

This chain connects TRBV19 to TRBJ1-1; 8 nucleotides line up with TRBD1. The V and J ends lost 6 bases and 1 base, in that order; junction bases with no gene match: 4. Germline V gene data show CDR1 as LNHDA and CDR2 as SQIVND (reference sequence). The CDR3 consists of 14 residues. DNA of the CDR3: TGTGCCAGTAGGCCGGGACAGGAGAACACTGAAGCTTTCTTT. Its translation: CASRPGQENTEAFF.

This sequence joins TRBV18 and TRBJ2-7, with 7 bases that match TRBD2. There are 14 residues in the CDR3. From germline, CDR1 is KGHSH and CDR2 LQKENI. The V gene end was trimmed by 0 bases and the J gene end by 12 bases; junction bases not matched to a gene: 11. CDR3 DNA: TGTGCCAGCTCACCACCGAGTGACAGAGGGAGGGCGTACTTC. Translation gives CASSPPSDRGRAYF.

The V call is TRBV4-1, the J call TRBJ2-7; no definite D call. Germline-derived CDR1 and CDR2 are MGHRA and YSYEKL. The CDR3 covers 13 residues. The V and J ends lost 2 bases and 4 bases respectively, with 9 bases between them. The CDR3 DNA reads TGCGCCAGCAGCCAACTGGGGTCTTACGAGCAGTACTTC. The encoded protein is CASSQLGSYEQYF.